This T cell receptor (beta chain) was recorded in a study of a mutant IDH1 vaccine in newly diagnosed glioma. The overall study: Following radiotherapy alone, or alongside temozolomide cycles, vaccination was started after an interval of 4-6 weeks. Treated patients had a mean age of 40.4 years and a 62.5% male, 37.5% female split. The earlier regimen, radiotherapy, temozolomide, or both, was most often both.

Clones were read by immunoSEQ multiplex PCR, and TCRdb kept only the in-frame ones, dropping some. The table has some 60,000 clones, roughly 80% seen once. Specified time point: week 47, end of study. Doses consisted of 300 ug of mutant IDH1 20-mer peptide each, paired with topical imiquimod. A remark on this clone: Antigen specificity is unknown.

V lost 4 bases and J lost 0, with 10 bases in between. CDR3 size: 14 residues. Germline lookup yields CDR1 SGHDT and CDR2 YYEEEE. The chain combines TRBV5-6 with TRBJ2-5; D might be TRBD2 (6 bases). The input for sequencing was PBMCs, taken from a glioma patient whose treatment included an IDH1 peptide vaccine. The clonotype was recovered from a woman in her 50s with glioma. CDR3: CASSQGTYQETQYF. CDR3 sequence (DNA): TGTGCCAGCAGCCAAGGGACTTACCAAGAGACCCAGTACTTC.